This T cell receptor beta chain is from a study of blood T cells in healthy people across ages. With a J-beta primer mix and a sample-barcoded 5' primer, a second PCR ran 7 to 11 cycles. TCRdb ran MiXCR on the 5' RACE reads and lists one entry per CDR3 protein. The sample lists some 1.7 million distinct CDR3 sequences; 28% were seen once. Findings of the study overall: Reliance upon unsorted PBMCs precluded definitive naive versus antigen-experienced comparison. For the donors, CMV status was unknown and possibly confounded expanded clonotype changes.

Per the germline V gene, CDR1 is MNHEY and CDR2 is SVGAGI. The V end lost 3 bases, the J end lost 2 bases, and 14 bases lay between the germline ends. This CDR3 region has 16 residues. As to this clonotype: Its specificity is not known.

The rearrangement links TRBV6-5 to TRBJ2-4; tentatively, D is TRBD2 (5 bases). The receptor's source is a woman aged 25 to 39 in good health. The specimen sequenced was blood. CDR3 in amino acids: CASSYGRGITKNIQYF. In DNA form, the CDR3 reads TGTGCCAGCAGTTATGGCCGAGGGATAACCAAAAACATTCAGTACTTC.